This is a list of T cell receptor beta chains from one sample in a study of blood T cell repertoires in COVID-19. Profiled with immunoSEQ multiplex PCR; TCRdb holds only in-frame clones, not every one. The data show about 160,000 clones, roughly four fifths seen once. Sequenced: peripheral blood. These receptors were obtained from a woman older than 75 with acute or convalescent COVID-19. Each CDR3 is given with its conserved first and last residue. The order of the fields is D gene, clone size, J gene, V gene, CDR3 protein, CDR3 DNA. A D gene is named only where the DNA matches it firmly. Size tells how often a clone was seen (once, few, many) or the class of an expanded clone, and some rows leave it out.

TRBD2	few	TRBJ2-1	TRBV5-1	CASSASTSGNDEQFF	TGCGCCAGCAGCGCTAGCACTAGCGGGAACGATGAGCAGTTCTTC
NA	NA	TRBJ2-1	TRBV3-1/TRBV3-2	CASSPAGGYNEQFF	TGTGCCAGCAGCCCAGCAGGGGGGTACAATGAGCAGTTCTTC
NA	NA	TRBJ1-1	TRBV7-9	CASSFWPGFGNTEAFF	TGTGCCAGCAGTTTTTGGCCGGGTTTCGGGAACACTGAAGCTTTCTTT
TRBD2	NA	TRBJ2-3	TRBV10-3	CAISLAGDVREDTQYF	TGTGCCATCAGCTTAGCGGGAGATGTGAGGGAAGATACGCAGTATTTT
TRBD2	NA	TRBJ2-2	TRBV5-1	CASSLAGRHTGELFF	TGCGCCAGCAGCTTGGCCGGGAGGCACACCGGGGAGCTGTTTTTT
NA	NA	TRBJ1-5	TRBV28	CATTRGSNQPQHF	TGTGCCACCACAAGGGGCAGCAATCAGCCCCAGCATTTT
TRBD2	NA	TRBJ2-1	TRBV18	CASSTKLAGDNEQFF	TGTGCCAGCTCAACTAAACTAGCGGGAGACAATGAGCAGTTCTTC
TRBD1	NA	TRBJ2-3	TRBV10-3	CAIRRQGRVDTQYF	TGTGCCATCAGGAGACAGGGGCGGGTTGATACGCAGTATTTT
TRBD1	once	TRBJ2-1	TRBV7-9	CASSFMSGGHNEQFF	TGTGCCAGCAGCTTCATGTCAGGGGGACACAATGAGCAGTTCTTC
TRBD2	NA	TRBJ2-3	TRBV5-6	CASSGTSGTQFTDTQYF	TGTGCCAGCAGCGGGACTAGCGGGACGCAGTTCACAGATACGCAGTATTTT
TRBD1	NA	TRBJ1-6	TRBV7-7	CASSPEGARDSPLHF	TGTGCTAGCAGCCCCGAGGGGGCTAGAGATTCACCCCTCCACTTT
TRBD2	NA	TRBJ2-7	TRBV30	CAWRGLAGDSYEQYF	TGTGCCTGGAGAGGACTAGCGGGGGACTCCTACGAGCAGTACTTC
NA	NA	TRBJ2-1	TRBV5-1	CASSLSDLYNEQFF	TGCGCCAGCAGCTTGTCGGACTTATACAATGAGCAGTTCTTC
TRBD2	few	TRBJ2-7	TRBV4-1	CASSHPSGSADEQYF	TGCGCCAGCAGCCACCCGAGCGGGAGCGCTGACGAGCAGTACTTC
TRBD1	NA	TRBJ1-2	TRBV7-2	CASSSVRGVYGYTF	TGTGCCAGCAGCTCTGTCAGGGGGGTCTATGGCTACACCTTC
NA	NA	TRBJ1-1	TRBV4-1	CASSQTQGNTEAFF	TGCGCCAGCAGCCAAACCCAGGGGAACACTGAAGCTTTCTTT
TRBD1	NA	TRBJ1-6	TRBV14	CASSAGTANSPLHF	TGTGCCAGCAGCGCTGGGACAGCCAATTCACCCCTCCACTTT
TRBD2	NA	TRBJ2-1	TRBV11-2	CASSLDFSGGQFF	TGTGCCAGCAGCTTAGATTTTAGCGGGGGGCAGTTCTTC
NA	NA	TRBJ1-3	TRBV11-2	CASSLVAGGGNTIYF	TGTGCCAGCAGCTTAGTAGCAGGAGGAGGAAACACCATATATTTT
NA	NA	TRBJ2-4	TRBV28	CASSLTGTLKNIQYF	TGTGCCAGCAGCCTTACCGGGACATTAAAAAACATTCAGTACTTC
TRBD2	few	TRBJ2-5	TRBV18	CASSLWLAAEETQYF	TGTGCCAGCTCACTATGGCTAGCGGCAGAAGAGACCCAGTACTTC
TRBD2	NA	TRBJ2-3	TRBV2	CADKLLADVGDTQYF	TGTGCCGACAAATTACTAGCGGACGTAGGAGATACGCAGTATTTT
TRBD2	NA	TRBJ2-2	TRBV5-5	CASSLVRLAGGTNTGELFF	TGTGCCAGCAGCTTGGTTAGGCTAGCGGGGGGCACAAACACCGGGGAGCTGTTTTTT
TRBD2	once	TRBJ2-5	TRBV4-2	CASSLLVAGGQETQYF	TGTGCCAGCAGCCTTTTGGTAGCGGGGGGACAAGAGACCCAGTACTTC
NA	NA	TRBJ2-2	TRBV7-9	CASSLAPSTGELFF	TGTGCCAGCAGCTTAGCGCCGAGCACCGGGGAGCTGTTTTTT
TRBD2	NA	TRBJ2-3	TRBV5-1	CASSRLAGRRTDTQYF	TGCGCCAGCAGTCGACTAGCGGGGAGACGCACAGATACGCAGTATTTT
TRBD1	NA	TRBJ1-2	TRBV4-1	CASSKDRGLGYGYTF	TGCGCCAGCAGCAAAGACAGGGGCCTCGGGTATGGCTACACCTTC
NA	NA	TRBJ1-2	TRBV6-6	CASYAGQRGYTF	TGTGCCAGCTACGCAGGGCAGCGTGGCTACACCTTC
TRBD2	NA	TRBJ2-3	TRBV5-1	CASSSRLAGGPGTDTQYF	TGCGCCAGCAGCTCACGACTAGCGGGAGGGCCGGGCACAGATACGCAGTATTTT
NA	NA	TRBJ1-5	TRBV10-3	CATEGGGNQPQHF	TGTGCCACCGAAGGGGGTGGCAATCAGCCCCAGCATTTT
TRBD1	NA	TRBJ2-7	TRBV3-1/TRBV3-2	CASSLPGTGEYEQYF	TGTGCCAGCAGCTTACCCGGGACAGGGGAGTACGAGCAGTACTTC
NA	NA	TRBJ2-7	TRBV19	CASSPSRGLEQYF	TGTGCCAGTAGCCCCAGCAGGGGCCTCGAGCAGTACTTC
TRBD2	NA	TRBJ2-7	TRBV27	CASSPYSGSVGEQYF	TGTGCCAGCAGTCCGTATAGCGGGAGTGTGGGGGAGCAGTACTTC
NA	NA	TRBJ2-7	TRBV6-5	CASSYHTTGNGEQYF	TGTGCCAGCAGTTACCACACTACAGGGAATGGCGAGCAGTACTTC
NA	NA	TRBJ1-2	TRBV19	CASSVQGTYGYTF	TGTGCCAGTAGTGTACAGGGTACCTATGGCTACACCTTC
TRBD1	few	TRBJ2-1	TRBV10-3	CAISGRTGGPNNEQFF	TGTGCCATCAGCGGCCGGACAGGGGGGCCCAACAATGAGCAGTTCTTC
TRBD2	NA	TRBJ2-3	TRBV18	CASSPKTSSDTQYF	TGTGCCAGCTCACCTAAGACTAGCTCAGATACGCAGTATTTT
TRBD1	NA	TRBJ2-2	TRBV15	CATKDRGFTGELFF	TGTGCCACCAAGGACAGGGGATTCACCGGGGAGCTGTTTTTT
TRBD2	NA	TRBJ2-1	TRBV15	CATSSGGFSYNEQFF	TGTGCCACCAGCAGCGGGGGGTTCTCCTACAATGAGCAGTTCTTC
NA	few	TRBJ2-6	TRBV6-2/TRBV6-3	CASSNPQSFSSGANVLTF	TGTGCCAGCAGTAACCCCCAGTCGTTCAGCTCTGGGGCCAACGTCCTGACTTTC
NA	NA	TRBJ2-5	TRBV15	CATSPRTIQETQYF	TGTGCCACCAGCCCAAGGACTATCCAAGAGACCCAGTACTTC
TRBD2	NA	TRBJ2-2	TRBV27	CASSPGTSGGPHGELFF	TGTGCCAGCAGCCCTGGGACTAGCGGGGGTCCCCACGGGGAGCTGTTTTTT
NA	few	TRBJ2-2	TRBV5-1	CASSQAATGTGELFF	TGCGCCAGCAGCCAGGCGGCGACGGGAACCGGGGAGCTGTTTTTT
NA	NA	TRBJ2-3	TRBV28	CASNESRFAQYF	TGTGCCAGCAACGAATCGAGGTTTGCGCAGTATTTT
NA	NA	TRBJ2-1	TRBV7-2	CASSGGRGGIEQFF	TGTGCCAGCAGTGGAGGCAGGGGTGGAATTGAGCAGTTCTTC
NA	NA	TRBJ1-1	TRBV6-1	CASSEARVNTEAFF	TGTGCCAGCAGTGAAGCGCGGGTGAACACTGAAGCTTTCTTT
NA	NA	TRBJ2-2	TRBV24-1	CATSGRASGELFF	TGTGCCACCAGTGGCAGGGCGTCGGGGGAGCTGTTTTTT
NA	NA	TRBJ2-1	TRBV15	CATSRDRGSYNEQFF	TGTGCCACCAGCAGAGACCGGGGCTCCTACAATGAGCAGTTCTTC
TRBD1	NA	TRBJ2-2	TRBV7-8	CASSTTGVTGELFF	TGTGCCAGCAGTACAACAGGGGTCACCGGGGAGCTGTTTTTT
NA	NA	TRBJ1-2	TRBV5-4	CASSSGASDYGYTF	TGTGCCAGCAGCAGCGGGGCCTCTGACTATGGCTACACCTTC
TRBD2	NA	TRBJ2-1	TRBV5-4	CASSSSSGPHNEQFF	TGTGCCAGCAGCTCTTCTAGCGGGCCCCACAATGAGCAGTTCTTC
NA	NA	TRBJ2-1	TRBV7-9	CATGTPTYNEQFF	TGTGCAACCGGGACACCAACCTACAATGAGCAGTTCTTC
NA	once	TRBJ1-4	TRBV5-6	CASSLAQGFTNEKLFF	TGTGCCAGCAGTTTAGCCCAGGGTTTCACTAATGAAAAACTGTTTTTT